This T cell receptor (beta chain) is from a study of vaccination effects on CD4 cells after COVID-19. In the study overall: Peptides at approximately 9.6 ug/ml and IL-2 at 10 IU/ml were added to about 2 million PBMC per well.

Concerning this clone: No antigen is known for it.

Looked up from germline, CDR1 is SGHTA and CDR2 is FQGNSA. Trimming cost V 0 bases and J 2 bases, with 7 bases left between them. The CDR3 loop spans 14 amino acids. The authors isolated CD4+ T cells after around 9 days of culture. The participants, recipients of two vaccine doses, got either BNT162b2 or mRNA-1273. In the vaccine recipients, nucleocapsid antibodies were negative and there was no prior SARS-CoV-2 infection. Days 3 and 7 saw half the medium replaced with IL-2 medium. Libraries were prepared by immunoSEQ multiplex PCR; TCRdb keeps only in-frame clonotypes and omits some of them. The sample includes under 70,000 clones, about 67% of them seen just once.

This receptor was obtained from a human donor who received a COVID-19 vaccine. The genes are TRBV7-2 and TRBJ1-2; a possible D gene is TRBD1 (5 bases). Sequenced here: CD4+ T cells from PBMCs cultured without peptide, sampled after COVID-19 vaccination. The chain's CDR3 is CASSLATDNYGYTF. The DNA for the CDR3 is TGTGCCAGCAGCTTAGCGACAGACAACTATGGCTACACCTTC.